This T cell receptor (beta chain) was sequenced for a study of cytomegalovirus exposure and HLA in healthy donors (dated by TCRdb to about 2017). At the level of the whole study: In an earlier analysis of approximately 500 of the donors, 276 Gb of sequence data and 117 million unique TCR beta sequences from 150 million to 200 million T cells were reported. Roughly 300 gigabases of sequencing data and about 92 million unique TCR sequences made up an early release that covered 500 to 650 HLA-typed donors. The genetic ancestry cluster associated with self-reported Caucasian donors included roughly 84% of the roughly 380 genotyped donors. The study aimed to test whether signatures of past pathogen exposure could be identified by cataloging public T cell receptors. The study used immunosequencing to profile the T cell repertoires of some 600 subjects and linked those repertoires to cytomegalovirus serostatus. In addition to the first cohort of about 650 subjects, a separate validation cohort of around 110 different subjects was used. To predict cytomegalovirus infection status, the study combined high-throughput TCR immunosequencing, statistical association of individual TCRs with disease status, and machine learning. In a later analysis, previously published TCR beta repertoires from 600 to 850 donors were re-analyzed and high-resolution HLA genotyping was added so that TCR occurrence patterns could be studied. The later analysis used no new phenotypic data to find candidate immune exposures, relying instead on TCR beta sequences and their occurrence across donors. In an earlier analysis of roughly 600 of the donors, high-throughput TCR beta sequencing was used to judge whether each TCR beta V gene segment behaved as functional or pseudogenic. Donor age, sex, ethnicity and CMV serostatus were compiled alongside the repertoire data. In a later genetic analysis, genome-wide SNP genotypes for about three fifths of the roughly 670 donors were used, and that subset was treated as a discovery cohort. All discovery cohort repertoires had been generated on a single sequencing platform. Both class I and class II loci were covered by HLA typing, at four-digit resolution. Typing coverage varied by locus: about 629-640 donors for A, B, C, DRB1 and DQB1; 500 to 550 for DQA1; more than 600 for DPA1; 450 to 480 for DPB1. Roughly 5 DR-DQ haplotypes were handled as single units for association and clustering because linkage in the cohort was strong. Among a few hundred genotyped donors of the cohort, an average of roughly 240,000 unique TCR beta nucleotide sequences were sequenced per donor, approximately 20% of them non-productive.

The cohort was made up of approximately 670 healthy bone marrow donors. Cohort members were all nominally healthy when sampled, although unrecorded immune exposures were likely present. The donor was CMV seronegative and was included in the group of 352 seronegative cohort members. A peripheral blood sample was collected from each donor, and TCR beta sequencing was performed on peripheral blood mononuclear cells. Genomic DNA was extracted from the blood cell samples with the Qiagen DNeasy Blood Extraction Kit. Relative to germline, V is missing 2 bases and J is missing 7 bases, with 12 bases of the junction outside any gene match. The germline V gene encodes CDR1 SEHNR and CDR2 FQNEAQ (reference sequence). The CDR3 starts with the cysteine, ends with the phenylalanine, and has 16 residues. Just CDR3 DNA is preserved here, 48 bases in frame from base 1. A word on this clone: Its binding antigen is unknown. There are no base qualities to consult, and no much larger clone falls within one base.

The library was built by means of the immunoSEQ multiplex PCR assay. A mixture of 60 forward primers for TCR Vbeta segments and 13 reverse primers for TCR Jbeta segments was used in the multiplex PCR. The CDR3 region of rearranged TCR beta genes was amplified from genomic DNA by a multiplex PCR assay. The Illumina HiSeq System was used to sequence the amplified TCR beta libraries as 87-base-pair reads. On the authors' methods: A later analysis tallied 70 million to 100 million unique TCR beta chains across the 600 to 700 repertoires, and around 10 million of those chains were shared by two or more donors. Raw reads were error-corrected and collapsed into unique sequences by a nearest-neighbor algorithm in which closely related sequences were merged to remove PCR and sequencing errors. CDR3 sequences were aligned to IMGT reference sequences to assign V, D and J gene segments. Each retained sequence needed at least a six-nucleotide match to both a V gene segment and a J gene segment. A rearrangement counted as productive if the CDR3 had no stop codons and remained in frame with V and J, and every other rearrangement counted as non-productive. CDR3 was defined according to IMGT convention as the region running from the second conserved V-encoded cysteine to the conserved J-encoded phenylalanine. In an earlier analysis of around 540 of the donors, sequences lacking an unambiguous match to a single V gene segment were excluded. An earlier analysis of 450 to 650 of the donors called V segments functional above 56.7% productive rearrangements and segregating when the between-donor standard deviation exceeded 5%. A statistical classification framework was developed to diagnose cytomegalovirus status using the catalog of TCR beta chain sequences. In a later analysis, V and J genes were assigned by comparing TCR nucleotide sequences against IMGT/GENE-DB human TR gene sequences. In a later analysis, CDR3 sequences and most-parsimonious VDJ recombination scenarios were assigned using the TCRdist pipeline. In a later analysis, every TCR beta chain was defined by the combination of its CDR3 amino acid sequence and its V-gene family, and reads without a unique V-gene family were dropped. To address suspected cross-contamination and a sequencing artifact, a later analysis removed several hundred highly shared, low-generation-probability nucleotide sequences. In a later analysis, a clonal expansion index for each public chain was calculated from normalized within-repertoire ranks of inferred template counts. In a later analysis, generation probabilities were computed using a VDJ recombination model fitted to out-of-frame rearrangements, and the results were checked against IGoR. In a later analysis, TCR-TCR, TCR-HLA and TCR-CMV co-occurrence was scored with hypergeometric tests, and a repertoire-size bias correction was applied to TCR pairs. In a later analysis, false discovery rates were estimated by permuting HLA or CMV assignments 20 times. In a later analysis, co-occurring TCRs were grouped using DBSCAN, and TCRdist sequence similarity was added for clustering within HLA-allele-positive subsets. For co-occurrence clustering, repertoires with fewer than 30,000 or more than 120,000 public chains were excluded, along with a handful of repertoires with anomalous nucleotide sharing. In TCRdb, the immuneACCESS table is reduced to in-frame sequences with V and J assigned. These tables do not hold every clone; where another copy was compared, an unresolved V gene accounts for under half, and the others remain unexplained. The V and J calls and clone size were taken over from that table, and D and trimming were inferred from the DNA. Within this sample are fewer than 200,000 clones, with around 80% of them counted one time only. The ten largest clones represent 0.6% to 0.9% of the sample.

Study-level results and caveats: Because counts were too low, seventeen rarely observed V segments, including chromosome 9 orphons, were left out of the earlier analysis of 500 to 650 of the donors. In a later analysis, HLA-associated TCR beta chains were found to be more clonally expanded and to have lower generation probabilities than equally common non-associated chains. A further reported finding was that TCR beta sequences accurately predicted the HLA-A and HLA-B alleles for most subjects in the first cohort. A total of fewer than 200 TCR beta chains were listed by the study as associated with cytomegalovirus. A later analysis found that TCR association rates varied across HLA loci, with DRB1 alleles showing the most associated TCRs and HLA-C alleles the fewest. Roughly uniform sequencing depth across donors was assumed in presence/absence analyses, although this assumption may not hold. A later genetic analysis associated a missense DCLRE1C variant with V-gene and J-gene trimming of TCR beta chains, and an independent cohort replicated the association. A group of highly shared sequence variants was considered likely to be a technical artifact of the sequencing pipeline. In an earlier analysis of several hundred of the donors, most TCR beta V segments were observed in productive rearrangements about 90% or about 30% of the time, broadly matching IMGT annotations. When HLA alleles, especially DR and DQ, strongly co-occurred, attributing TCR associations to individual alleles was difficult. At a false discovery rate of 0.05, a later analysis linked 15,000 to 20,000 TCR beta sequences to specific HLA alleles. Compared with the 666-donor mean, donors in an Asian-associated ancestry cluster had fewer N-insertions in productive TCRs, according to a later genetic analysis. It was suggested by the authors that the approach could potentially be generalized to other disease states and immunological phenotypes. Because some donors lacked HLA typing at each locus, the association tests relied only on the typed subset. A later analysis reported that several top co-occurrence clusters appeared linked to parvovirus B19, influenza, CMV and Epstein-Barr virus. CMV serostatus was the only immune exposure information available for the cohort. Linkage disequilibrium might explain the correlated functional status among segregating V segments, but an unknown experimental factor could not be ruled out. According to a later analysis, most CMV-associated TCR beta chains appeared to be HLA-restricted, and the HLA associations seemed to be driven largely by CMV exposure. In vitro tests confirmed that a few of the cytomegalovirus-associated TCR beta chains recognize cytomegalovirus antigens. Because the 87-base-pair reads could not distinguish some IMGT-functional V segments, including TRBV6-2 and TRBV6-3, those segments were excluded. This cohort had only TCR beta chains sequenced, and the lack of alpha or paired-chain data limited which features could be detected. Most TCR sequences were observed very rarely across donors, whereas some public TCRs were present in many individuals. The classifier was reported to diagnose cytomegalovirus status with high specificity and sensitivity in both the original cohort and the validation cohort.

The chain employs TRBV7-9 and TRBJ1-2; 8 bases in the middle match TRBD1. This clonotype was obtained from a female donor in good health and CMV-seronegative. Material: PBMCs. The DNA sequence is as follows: TGTGCCAGCAGCTTAACGCTGACAGGGGCATCTAGTGGCTACACCTTC. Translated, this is CASSLTLTGASSGYTF. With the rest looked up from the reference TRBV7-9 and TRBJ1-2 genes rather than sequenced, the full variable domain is DTGVSQNPRHKITKRGQNVTFRCDPISEHNRLYWYRQTLGQGPEFLTYFQNEAQLEKSRLLSDRFSAERPKGSFSTLEIQRTEQGDSAMYLCASSLTLTGASSGYTFGSGTRLTVV.